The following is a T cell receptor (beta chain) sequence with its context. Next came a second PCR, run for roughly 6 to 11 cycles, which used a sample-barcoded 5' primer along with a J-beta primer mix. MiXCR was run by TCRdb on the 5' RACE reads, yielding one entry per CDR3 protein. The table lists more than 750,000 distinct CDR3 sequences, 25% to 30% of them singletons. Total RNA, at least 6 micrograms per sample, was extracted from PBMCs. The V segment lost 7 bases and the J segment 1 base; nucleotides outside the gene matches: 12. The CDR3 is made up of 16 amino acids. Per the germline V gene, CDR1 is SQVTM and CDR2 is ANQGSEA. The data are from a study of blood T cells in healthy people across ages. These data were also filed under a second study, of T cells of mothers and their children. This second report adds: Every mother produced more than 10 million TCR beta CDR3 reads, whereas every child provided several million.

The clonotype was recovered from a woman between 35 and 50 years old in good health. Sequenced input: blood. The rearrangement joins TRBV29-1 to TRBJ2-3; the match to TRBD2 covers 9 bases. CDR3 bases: TGCAGCGCCGAAAAGGGAGCGGGGGGAGGCACAGATACGCAGTATTTT. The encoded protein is CSAEKGAGGGTDTQYF.